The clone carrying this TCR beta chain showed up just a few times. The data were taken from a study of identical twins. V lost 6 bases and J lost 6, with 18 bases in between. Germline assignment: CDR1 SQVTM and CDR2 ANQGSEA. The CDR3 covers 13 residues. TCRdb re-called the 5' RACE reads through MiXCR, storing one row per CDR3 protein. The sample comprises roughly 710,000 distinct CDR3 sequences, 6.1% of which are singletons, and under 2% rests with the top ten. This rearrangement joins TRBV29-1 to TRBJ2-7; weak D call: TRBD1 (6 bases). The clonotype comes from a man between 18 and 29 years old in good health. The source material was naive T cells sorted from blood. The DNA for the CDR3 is TGCAGCGTAGTCGACAGGTGGTTGGGCGAGCAGTACTTC. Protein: CSVVDRWLGEQYF.